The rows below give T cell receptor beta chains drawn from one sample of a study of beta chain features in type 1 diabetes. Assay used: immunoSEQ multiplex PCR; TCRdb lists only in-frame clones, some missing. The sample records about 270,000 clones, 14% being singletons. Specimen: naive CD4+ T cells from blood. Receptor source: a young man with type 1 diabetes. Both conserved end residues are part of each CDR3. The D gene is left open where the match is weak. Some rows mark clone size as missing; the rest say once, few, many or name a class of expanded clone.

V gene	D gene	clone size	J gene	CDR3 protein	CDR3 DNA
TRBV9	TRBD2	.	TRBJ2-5	CASSVFGTSGLETQYF	TGTGCCAGCAGCGTATTCGGGACTAGCGGGCTAGAGACCCAGTACTTC
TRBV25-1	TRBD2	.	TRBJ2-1	CASSGLAAYNEQFF	TGTGCCAGCAGTGGACTAGCGGCCTACAATGAGCAGTTCTTC
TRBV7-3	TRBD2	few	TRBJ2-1	CASSPTSGGYNEQFF	TGTGCCAGCAGCCCTACTAGCGGGGGTTACAATGAGCAGTTCTTC
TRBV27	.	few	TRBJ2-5	CASSFAGAQETQYF	TGTGCCAGCAGTTTTGCGGGGGCTCAAGAGACCCAGTACTTC
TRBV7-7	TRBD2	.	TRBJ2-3	CASSQGPGLATDTQYF	TGTGCCAGCAGTCAGGGGCCGGGACTAGCAACAGATACGCAGTATTTT
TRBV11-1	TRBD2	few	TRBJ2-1	CASSFSGSSYNEQFF	TGTGCCAGCAGCTTTAGCGGGAGCTCCTACAATGAGCAGTTCTTC
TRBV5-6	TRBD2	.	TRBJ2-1	CASSPLVQRESGEQFF	TGTGCCAGCAGCCCTTTAGTCCAGCGGGAAAGCGGTGAGCAGTTCTTC
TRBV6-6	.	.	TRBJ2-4	CASRTALAKNIQYF	TGTGCCAGCAGGACAGCACTAGCCAAAAACATTCAGTACTTC
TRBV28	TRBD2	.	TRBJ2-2	CASSQPGGENTGELFF	TGTGCCAGCAGTCAACCGGGAGGAGAGAACACCGGGGAGCTGTTTTTT
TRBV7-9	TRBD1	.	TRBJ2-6	CASSYTPGQGAAGANVLTF	TGTGCCAGCAGCTACACCCCGGGACAGGGGGCAGCTGGGGCCAACGTCCTGACTTTC
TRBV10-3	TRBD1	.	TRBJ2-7	CAISDPTGGASHEQYF	TGTGCCATCAGTGATCCCACAGGGGGCGCTTCCCACGAGCAGTACTTC
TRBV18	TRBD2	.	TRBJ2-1	CASSPPQREYNEQFF	TGTGCCAGCTCACCACCCCAGCGGGAGTACAATGAGCAGTTCTTC
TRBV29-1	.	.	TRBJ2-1	CSFNRLFNSEQFF	TGCAGCTTTAACCGATTGTTCAATAGTGAGCAGTTCTTC
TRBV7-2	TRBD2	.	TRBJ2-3	CASSSGLAKTDTQYF	TGTGCCAGCAGCTCGGGACTAGCGAAGACAGATACGCAGTATTTT
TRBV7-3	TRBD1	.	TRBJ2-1	CASSLGQGNVAQFF	TGTGCCAGCAGCTTGGGACAGGGGAATGTTGCACAGTTCTTC
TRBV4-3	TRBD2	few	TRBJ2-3	CASSPPPRLAPSTDTQYF	TGCGCCAGCAGCCCCCCGCCCAGACTAGCGCCAAGCACAGATACGCAGTATTTT
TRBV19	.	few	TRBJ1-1	CASSRLGGPPEAFF	TGTGCCAGTAGTAGATTGGGGGGGCCACCTGAAGCTTTCTTT
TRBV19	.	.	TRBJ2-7	CASSSRVEGYEQYF	TGTGCCAGTAGTTCCAGGGTGGAGGGGTACGAGCAGTACTTC
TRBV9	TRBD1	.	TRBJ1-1	CASSARPGGTEAFF	TGTGCCAGCAGCGCGAGACCAGGGGGCACTGAAGCTTTCTTT
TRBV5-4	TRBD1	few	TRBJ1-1	CASSLQRQGGTEAFF	TGTGCCAGCAGCTTGCAAAGACAGGGTGGCACTGAAGCTTTCTTT
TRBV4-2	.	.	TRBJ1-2	CASSQGLREGYTF	TGTGCCAGCAGCCAAGGATTGAGAGAGGGCTACACCTTC
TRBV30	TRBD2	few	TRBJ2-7	CAWRPGLAGVTYYEQYF	TGTGCCTGGAGGCCGGGACTAGCGGGCGTCACGTACTACGAGCAGTACTTC
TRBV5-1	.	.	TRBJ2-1	CASSGNNEQFF	TGCGCCAGCAGCGGCAACAATGAGCAGTTCTTC